A single sample is the source of the 13 T cell receptor beta chains below, sequenced in a study of beta chain features in type 1 diabetes. Study-wide results and limits: A moderate, significant TCRB CDR3 shortening appeared in type 1 diabetes across four CD4+ subsets.

For these TCRs, the target antigens are not known. The entirety of the isolated RNA underwent reverse transcription, so expressed TCRB transcripts were sequenced. Libraries were prepared by immunoSEQ multiplex PCR; TCRdb keeps only in-frame clonotypes and omits some of them. The sample has around 170,000 clones; approximately 8.7% are singletons. Sequenced sample: central memory CD4+ T cells from blood. These receptors originate from a woman aged 25 to 39 with type 1 diabetes.

This clone came up many times. The V call is TRBV29-1, the J call TRBJ2-6; no clear D gene. The CDR3 extends over 12 amino acids. Germline loops: CDR1 SQVTM, CDR2 ANQGSEA. V was trimmed by 4 bases and J by 1 base, leaving 2 bases between them. The CDR3 is CSVASGANVLTF. The CDR3 DNA is TGCAGCGTTGCATCTGGGGCCAACGTCCTGACTTTC.

V and J are TRBV28 and TRBJ2-2, with 10 positions matching TRBD2. CDR3 length: 16 residues. From germline, CDR1 is MDHEN and CDR2 SYDVKM. After removal of 6 bases from V and 3 bases from J, the junction contained 7 bases not matched to a gene. The CDR3 DNA reads TGTGCCAGCAGGGAGCTAGCGGGAGTTTACACCGGGGAGCTGTTTTTT. Amino acid sequence: CASRELAGVYTGELFF.

CDR3 in DNA: TGTGCCAGCAGCCATCTCGACAGGGATGATGGCTACACCTTC. Translating gives CASSHLDRDDGYTF. This chain connects TRBV14 to TRBJ1-2, with 7 positions matching TRBD1. Germline lookup yields CDR1 SGHDN and CDR2 FVKESK. CDR3 size: 14 residues. The V segment lost 3 bases and the J segment 6 bases; nucleotides outside the gene matches: 7. Supplemented by reference TRBV14 and TRBJ1-2, the full variable domain reads EAGVTQFPSHSVIEKGQTVTLRCDPISGHDNLYWYRRVMGKEIKFLLHFVKESKQDESGMPNNRFLAERTGGTYSTLKVQPAELEDSGVYFCASSHLDRDDGYTFGSGTRLTVV.

V is TRBV5-6 and J is TRBJ2-6, with TRBD1 identical over 8 bases. Germline CDR1 and CDR2: SGHDT and YYEEEE. The CDR3 length is 16 residues. V dropped 5 bases and J dropped 0; count of bases not matched to a gene: 4. This chain's CDR3 is CASRTGVDSGANVLTF. The CDR3 nucleotides read TGTGCCAGCAGGACAGGGGTTGACTCTGGGGCCAACGTCCTGACTTTC.

This clone occurred a few times. The V gene is TRBV9, the J gene TRBJ2-1, with D maybe TRBD1 (5 bases). V lost 1 base and J 6 bases, leaving 14 bases between the germline ends. This CDR3 is built from 15 residues. Germline assignment: CDR1 SGDLS and CDR2 YYNGEE. CDR3 amino acids: CASSVRSGRGNEQFF. The DNA for the CDR3 is TGTGCCAGCAGCGTACGGTCAGGGCGAGGCAATGAGCAGTTCTTC.

Only a few counts were recorded for this clone. The chain recombines TRBV16 with TRBJ1-5; 7 bases match TRBD1. The V segment lost 3 bases and the J segment 5 bases; nucleotides outside the gene matches: 7. There are 15 residues in the CDR3. The germline V gene encodes CDR1 KGHSY and CDR2 FQNENV. CDR3 amino acids: CASSHGRQGDQPQHF. CDR3 nucleotide sequence: TGTGCCAGCAGCCACGGCCGACAGGGAGATCAGCCCCAGCATTTT.

The rearrangement uses TRBV9 and TRBJ2-2; 13 bases are shared with TRBD2. Germline V gene data show CDR1 as SGDLS and CDR2 as YYNGEE. Trimming cost V 0 bases and J 6 bases; bases outside gene matches: 2. The length of the CDR3 is 16 residues. The CDR3 coding sequence is TGTGCCAGCAGCGTAGGGACTAGCGGGAGCGCCGGGGAGCTGTTTTTT. This sequence encodes CASSVGTSGSAGELFF.

This clone has a handful of counts. Here the CDR3 DNA reads TGTGCCAGCAGCTTAGATCACAGCTCCTCCTACGAGCAGTACTTC. Its translation is CASSLDHSSSYEQYF. V is TRBV7-9 and J is TRBJ2-7; D gene uncertain. V lost 1 base, J lost 0 bases, and 10 bases lay in between. The CDR3 consists of 15 residues. Germline V gene lookup returns CDR1 SEHNR and CDR2 FQNEAQ (reference sequence). Based on the CDR3 plus reference TRBV7-9 and TRBJ2-7, the full variable domain is DTGVSQNPRHKITKRGQNVTFRCDPISEHNRLYWYRQTLGQGPEFLTYFQNEAQLEKSRLLSDRFSAERPKGSFSTLEIQRTEQGDSAMYLCASSLDHSSSYEQYFGPGTRLTVT.

This clone was detected a few times. This sequence joins TRBV27 and TRBJ2-1; 8 nucleotides line up with TRBD1. Germline-derived CDR1 and CDR2 are MNHEY and SMNVEV (reference sequence). The junction had 8 bases not matched to a gene; V was cut back by 5 bases and J by 5 bases. CDR3 length: 15 amino acids. The CDR3 region is CASSPGGQANNEQFF. DNA for the CDR3: TGTGCCAGCAGTCCTGGGGGACAGGCGAACAATGAGCAGTTCTTC.

There are a few counts of this clone. The CDR3 DNA follows: TGTGCCAGTAGCAATCTTCGGCAAGAGACCCAGTACTTC. Amino acids: CASSNLRQETQYF. This rearrangement joins TRBV19 to TRBJ2-5; D gene ambiguous. V was trimmed by 6 bases and J by 2 bases, leaving 10 bases between them. Germline V gene data show CDR1 as LNHDA and CDR2 as SQIVND (reference sequence). There are 13 residues in the CDR3.

This chain uses TRBV6-5 with TRBJ2-1, with 7 bases matching TRBD2. This CDR3 spans 14 amino acids. The germline CDR1 and CDR2 sequences are MNHEY and SVGAGI. The V and J ends lost 10 bases and 8 bases, in that order; junction bases with no gene match: 14. DNA of the CDR3: TGTGCCATCACCAGTGCGGGAGATGACGATGAGCAGTTCTTC. Translating gives CAITSAGDDDEQFF.

The chain links TRBV27 to TRBJ1-2; 8 positions agree with TRBD1. The CDR3 runs to 15 residues. Germline CDR1 and CDR2: MNHEY and SMNVEV (reference sequence). Trimming removed 6 bases from V and 6 bases from J; junction bases left unmatched: 12. For the CDR3, the DNA is TGTGCCAGCAGAACAACAGGGGGTGGGGTCCATGGCTACACCTTC. Its translation: CASRTTGGGVHGYTF.

This chain joins TRBV6-6 and TRBJ2-6, with no clear D. This CDR3 contains 15 residues. The ends were cut back, 4 bases at V and 0 bases at J, with 7 bases in the middle. Germline values: CDR1 MNHNY, CDR2 SVGAGI (reference sequence). The CDR3, as DNA: TGTGCCAGCAGTTTGACTGACTCTGGGGCCAACGTCCTGACTTTC. Translation gives CASSLTDSGANVLTF.